These 25 T cell receptor beta chains originate from one sample sequenced in a study of blood T cell repertoires in COVID-19. Some clones are missing from TCRdb's copy, which holds only in-frame ones; the method was immunoSEQ multiplex PCR. This repertoire shows 300,000 or so clones, 80% to 90% found once; its top ten account for 4% to 5%. Sequencing used PBMCs or T cells enriched from blood (not recorded which). Source of these receptors: a woman between 40 and 55 years old with acute COVID-19.

This clone was picked up one time. J is TRBJ2-2 and V is TRBV5-1; 7 bases are a match to TRBD1. The length of the CDR3 is 15 residues. The V gene end was trimmed by 4 bases and the J gene end by 1 base; junction bases not matched to a gene: 4. From germline, CDR1 is SGHRS and CDR2 YFSETQ. CDR3 amino acids: CASSPGQWNTGELFF. CDR3 nucleotides: TGCGCCAGCAGCCCGGGACAGTGGAACACCGGGGAGCTGTTTTTT.

This sequence joins TRBV6-1 and TRBJ1-2; D is undetermined. Trimming removed 2 bases from V and 4 bases from J, with 17 bases in between. This CDR3 has 16 amino acids. Looked up from germline, CDR1 is MNHNS and CDR2 is SASEGT. The CDR3 DNA is TGTGCCAGCAGTGAACAAGAGGGCCTTTTAGGCTATGGCTACACCTTC. It encodes CASSEQEGLLGYGYTF.

A few counts support this clone. This chain uses TRBV19 with TRBJ2-1; possibly TRBD1 for D (6 bases). The CDR3 runs to 16 residues. Germline CDR1 LNHDA, CDR2 SQIVND (reference sequence). Trimming removed 1 base from V and 1 base from J, with 11 bases in between. The CDR3 DNA reads TGTGCCAGTAGTATAGCAGGGGCCATGTCCTACAATGAGCAGTTCTTC. Protein: CASSIAGAMSYNEQFF.

V and J are TRBV4-3 and TRBJ2-7; TRBD2 matches at 8 bases. The CDR3 loop spans 16 amino acids. Per germline, CDR1 LGHNA and CDR2 YSLEER. V gave up 1 base and J gave up 4 bases; unmatched junction bases: 9. The CDR3 coding sequence is TGCGCCAGCAGCCAAGTCGCAGCTAGCGGGCAATACGAGCAGTACTTC. Its translation is CASSQVAASGQYEQYF.

Note on this clone: The same CDR3 can be traced to other DNA sequences in this sample. The chain links TRBV28 to TRBJ1-2; D uncertain. Trimming removed 1 base from V and 2 bases from J, with 8 bases in between. CDR3 length: 14 residues. Germline-derived CDR1 and CDR2 are MDHEN and SYDVKM. CDR3 region: CASSLSGTNYGYTF. The CDR3 coding sequence is TGTGCCAGCAGTTTATCAGGAACCAACTATGGCTACACCTTC.

The chain recombines TRBV3-1 (or the pseudogene TRBV3-2) with TRBJ1-1; TRBD1 agrees at 7 bases. Germline V gives CDR1 LGHDT, CDR2 YNNKEL (reference sequence). V trimming: 2 bases; J trimming: 1 base; junction bases outside the gene matches: 4. This CDR3 has 15 residues. For the CDR3, the DNA is TGTGCCAGCAGCCAAAGGGGGCGGGCGAACACTGAAGCTTTCTTT. This codes for CASSQRGRANTEAFF.

The chain carries TRBV20-1 and TRBJ2-7; D unclear. V lost 6 bases to trimming and J lost 2 bases, with 5 bases between them. Germline V gene sequence: CDR1 DFQATT, CDR2 SNEGSKA (reference sequence). The CDR3 runs to 10 residues. The CDR3 loop reads CSAYPYEQYF. DNA of the CDR3: TGCAGTGCCTACCCCTACGAGCAGTACTTC.

The V gene is TRBV7-2, the J gene TRBJ2-3, with 12 bases fitting TRBD2. This CDR3 contains 15 residues. The V gene's germline CDR1 is SGHTA and CDR2 FQGNSA. Trimming removed 5 bases from V and 5 bases from J; junction bases left unmatched: 5. The CDR3 loop is CASSQTSGGIDTQYF. The CDR3 DNA sequence: TGTGCCAGCAGCCAGACTAGCGGGGGAATAGATACGCAGTATTTT. Together with reference TRBV7-2 and TRBJ2-3, the CDR3 gives the full variable domain: GAGVSQSPSNKVTEKGKDVELRCDPISGHTALYWYRQSLGQGLEFLIYFQGNSAPDKSGLPSDRFSAERTGGSVSTLTIQRTQQEDSAVYLCASSQTSGGIDTQYFGPGTRLTVL.

The chain has TRBV5-4 and TRBJ1-2; possibly TRBD1 for D (5 bases). The CDR3 is 14 amino acids. Germline CDR1 is SGHNT and CDR2 is YYREEE (reference sequence). Trimming stripped 2 bases from V and 8 bases from J, with 16 bases between. The CDR3 region has the DNA TGTGCCAGCAGCTTTGGGGAACAGGCGTGGGGCTACACCTTC. It translates to CASSFGEQAWGYTF.

The rearrangement joins TRBV19 to TRBJ2-2, with a possible D match to TRBD2 (5 bases). The CDR3 contains 16 residues. CDR1 is LNHDA, CDR2 SQIVND, per germline (reference sequence). V lost 7 bases and J 2 bases, leaving 17 bases between the germline ends. The CDR3 DNA reads as TGTGCCAGTATCGGGTCATCGGCGGGCAACACCGGGGAGCTGTTTTTT. This gives the protein CASIGSSAGNTGELFF.

The chain joins TRBV11-3 to TRBJ2-2; 9 bases map to TRBD2. The CDR3 has 17 residues. Germline V CDR1 and CDR2: SGHNT, YENEEA. V lost 2 bases to trimming and J lost 3 bases; unmatched junction nucleotides: 7. CDR3 nucleotides: TGTGCCAGCAGCTTACGAGGCGGGGGGGCCGACACCGGGGAGCTGTTTTTT. Amino acids: CASSLRGGGADTGELFF.

The rearrangement uses TRBV5-1 and TRBJ1-1; D is possibly TRBD1 (6 bases). The germline gives CDR1 SGHRS, CDR2 YFSETQ. This CDR3 has 13 residues. Deletions cut 4 bases from V and 4 bases from J, with 11 bases between. Here the CDR3 reads CASSSQGITEAFF. Here the CDR3 DNA reads TGCGCCAGCAGCAGCCAGGGGATCACTGAAGCTTTCTTT.

V gene TRBV4-1 combines with J gene TRBJ2-3; possible D gene TRBD2, 6 bases. CDR1 and CDR2 from the germline V gene are MGHRA and YSYEKL. This CDR3 region has 17 residues. The germline V and J ends were trimmed by 0 bases and 1 base, with 14 bases remaining between them. The CDR3 loop reads CASSQEPPGLGTDTQYF. For the CDR3, the DNA is TGCGCCAGCAGCCAAGAGCCCCCGGGACTCGGCACAGATACGCAGTATTTT.

The rearrangement links TRBV6-5 to TRBJ2-3; maybe TRBD1 (6 bases). Germline V gene data show CDR1 as MNHEY and CDR2 as SVGAGI. V was trimmed by 6 bases and J by 0 bases, leaving 10 bases between them. The CDR3 consists of 14 residues. The CDR3 region has the DNA TGTGCCAGCAGCGGGACACTGAGCACAGATACGCAGTATTTT. Its protein product is CASSGTLSTDTQYF.

The rearrangement links TRBV7-6 to TRBJ2-3; 9 bases align to TRBD2. After removal of 1 base from V and 4 bases from J, the junction contained 12 bases not matched to a gene. Per germline, CDR1 SGHVS and CDR2 FNYEAQ. CDR3 length: 18 amino acids. CDR3 loop: CASSLDGDGLASADTQYF. The CDR3 DNA reads TGTGCCAGCAGCTTAGACGGGGACGGACTAGCGTCTGCAGATACGCAGTATTTT.

The DNA of the CDR3 is TGCGCCAGCAGTGAACTTACAGTTGACACTGAAGCTTTCTTT. It translates to CASSELTVDTEAFF. The rearrangement uses TRBV10-1 and TRBJ1-1; D unresolved. CDR1 WNHNN and CDR2 SYGVQD come from the germline V gene (reference sequence). V lost 3 bases, J lost 3 bases, and 11 bases lay in between. The CDR3 is 14 residues long.

The V gene is TRBV28, the J gene TRBJ1-6; TRBD1 matches 7 bases. CDR1 and CDR2 from the germline V gene are MDHEN and SYDVKM. The CDR3 spans 14 residues. The V and J ends lost 7 bases and 5 bases, in that order; junction bases with no gene match: 5. The CDR3 loop is CASTGGRNNSPLHF. The CDR3 DNA is TGTGCCAGCACAGGGGGGCGAAATAATTCACCCCTCCACTTT.

This CDR3 is CAISATPGDSSYEQYF. The CDR3 DNA is TGTGCCATCAGCGCCACGCCTGGGGACAGCTCCTACGAGCAGTACTTC. The J gene is TRBJ2-7, the V gene TRBV10-3; TRBD1 agrees at 7 bases. Looked up from germline, CDR1 is ENHRY and CDR2 is SYGVKD. CDR3 length equals 16 residues. V shed 6 bases, J shed 0 bases, and the junction held 11 bases outside the gene matches.

J is TRBJ2-5 and V is TRBV14, with no clear D. The CDR3 covers 13 residues. The V gene lost 1 base and the J gene lost 2 bases, with 5 bases spanning the gap. Germline V gene lookup returns CDR1 SGHDN and CDR2 FVKESK. The CDR3 is CASSQVMQETQYF. CDR3 nucleotide sequence: TGTGCCAGCAGCCAAGTCATGCAAGAGACCCAGTACTTC.

V and J are TRBV27 and TRBJ1-1; 7 bases agree with TRBD1. Germline-derived CDR1 and CDR2 are MNHEY and SMNVEV (reference sequence). This CDR3 has 14 residues. V lost 2 bases and J lost 7; bases outside the gene matches: 7. CDR3 in DNA: TGTGCCAGCAGTTTAAGGAGGGACAGCATTGAAGCTTTCTTT. It is translated as CASSLRRDSIEAFF.

This chain connects TRBV9 to TRBJ2-7; 7 bases map to TRBD1. The CDR3 totals 14 residues. The germline gives CDR1 SGDLS, CDR2 YYNGEE. Trimming cost V 3 bases and J 0 bases; bases outside gene matches: 3. As DNA, the CDR3 is TGTGCCAGCAGCGAGGGGGCTAGCTCCTACGAGCAGTACTTC. Amino acids: CASSEGASSYEQYF.

The CDR3 is CASSETDWEHAEAFF. The CDR3 DNA is TGTGCCAGCAGTGAGACGGACTGGGAACATGCTGAAGCTTTCTTT. The V call is TRBV2, the J call TRBJ1-1; D is ambiguous. The germline CDR1 and CDR2 sequences are SNHLY and FYNNEI. Trimming took off 3 bases at V and 6 bases at J, with 17 bases between the two ends. This CDR3 has 15 amino acids. The full variable domain, its missing parts supplied by reference TRBV2 and TRBJ1-1, is EPEVTQTPSHQVTQMGQEVILRCVPISNHLYFYWYRQILGQKVEFLVSFYNNEISEKSEIFDDQFSVERPDGSNFTLKIRSTKLEDSAMYFCASSETDWEHAEAFFGQGTRLTVV.

On this clone: Other nucleotide sequences from this sample produce the same CDR3. V usage is TRBV5-4 and J usage is TRBJ2-7; maybe TRBD1 (6 bases). Trimming cost V 4 bases and J 3 bases, with 11 bases left between them. The length of the CDR3 is 13 residues. The germline V gene encodes CDR1 SGHNT and CDR2 YYREEE (reference sequence). The CDR3 bases are TGTGCCAGCAGCCCAGGGACAAACTACGAGCAGTACTTC. Amino acids: CASSPGTNYEQYF.

This clone has only one observation. V and J are TRBV4-3 and TRBJ1-5; D is ambiguous. This CDR3 has 13 residues. Trimming pared 4 bases from V and 5 bases from J, leaving 9 bases between. In germline, CDR1 is LGHNA, CDR2 YSLEER. Here the CDR3 reads CASSPRLDQPQHF. Here the CDR3 DNA reads TGCGCCAGCAGCCCCCGACTTGATCAGCCCCAGCATTTT.

The V call is TRBV5-4, the J call TRBJ1-2; D call uncertain. V was cut by 0 bases and J by 3 bases, with 9 bases left in between. Germline assignment: CDR1 SGHNT and CDR2 YYREEE (reference sequence). The CDR3 runs 14 residues. CDR3 residues: CASSLGQQDYGYTF. CDR3 DNA sequence: TGTGCCAGCAGCTTGGGCCAGCAGGACTATGGCTACACCTTC.